Included here is one T cell receptor (beta chain) sequence, with context. Its target is unknown. A much more abundant neighbour one base away suggests this may be a read error. The data were taken from a study of T cells in Graves' hyperthyroidism and ophthalmopathy. CDR3 size: 14 residues. The germline gives CDR1 MNHEY, CDR2 SMNVEV (reference sequence). V gave up 8 bases and J gave up 8 bases, with 22 bases separating them. The blood specimen was taken at initial hyperthyroidism diagnosis, before any ophthalmopathy symptoms. Findings and limits, study-wide: Ophthalmopathy and stable hyperthyroidism were separated by a 13 V-J model.

It was RNA transcripts that yielded the amplified TCR beta CDR3 regions. The primer set for the first-round RT-PCR of the TCR CDR3 was HTBI. A single record per CDR3 protein comes from TCRdb applying MiXCR to the multiplex PCR reads. The data show more than 550,000 distinct CDR3 sequences, 15% to 20% seen once. The V and J genes are TRBV27 and TRBJ2-7; D tentatively reads TRBD1 or TRBD2 (5 bases each). Sequencing was done on a sample of blood. The receptor's source is a woman aged 50 to 60 with Graves' hyperthyroidism that later progressed to Graves' ophthalmopathy. The CDR3 spells CASGSAGDLRKQYF. In nucleotides, the CDR3 is TGTGCCAGCGGTTCGGCCGGGGACCTACGAAAGCAGTACTTC.